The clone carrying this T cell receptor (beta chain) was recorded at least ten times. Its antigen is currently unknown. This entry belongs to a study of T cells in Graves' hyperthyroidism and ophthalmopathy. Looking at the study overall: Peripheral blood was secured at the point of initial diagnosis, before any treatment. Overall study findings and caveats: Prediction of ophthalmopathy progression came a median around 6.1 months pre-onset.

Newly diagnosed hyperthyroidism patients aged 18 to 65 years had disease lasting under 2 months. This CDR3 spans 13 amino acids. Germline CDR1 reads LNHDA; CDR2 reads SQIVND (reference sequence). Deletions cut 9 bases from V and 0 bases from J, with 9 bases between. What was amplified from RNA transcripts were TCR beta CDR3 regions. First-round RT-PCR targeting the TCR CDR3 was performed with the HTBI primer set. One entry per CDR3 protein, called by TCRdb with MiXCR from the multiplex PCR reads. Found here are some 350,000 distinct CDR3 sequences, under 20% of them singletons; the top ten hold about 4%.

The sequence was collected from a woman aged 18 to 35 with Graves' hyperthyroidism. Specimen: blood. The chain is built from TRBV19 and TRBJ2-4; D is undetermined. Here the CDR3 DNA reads TGTGCCAGCACAGACCTAGCCAAAAACATTCAGTACTTC. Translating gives CASTDLAKNIQYF.